The rows below give T cell receptor beta chains drawn from one sample of a study of blood T cell repertoires in COVID-19. Measured with immunoSEQ multiplex PCR; TCRdb has only the in-frame clones, and not every one. The sample holds fewer than 200,000 clones, about 86% seen once. Specimen: peripheral blood. These receptors all stem from a middle-aged man with active or convalescent COVID-19. Each CDR3 is given with its conserved first and last residue. Fields, in order: V gene, CDR3 protein.

v_call: TRBV5-1; cdr3_aa: CASSLDRGSGGYTF
v_call: TRBV4-3; cdr3_aa: CASSPRGQRGETQYF
v_call: TRBV2; cdr3_aa: CASKPRVNSNQPQHF
v_call: TRBV23-1; cdr3_aa: CASSQLTGMNNQPQHF
v_call: TRBV6-6; cdr3_aa: CASSPGGLGEQYF
v_call: TRBV6-2/TRBV6-3; cdr3_aa: CASSSGINSPLHF
v_call: TRBV7-3; cdr3_aa: CASSLRGLIGTGRQETQYF
v_call: TRBV10-3; cdr3_aa: CAISEGGGTDTQYF
v_call: TRBV6-2/TRBV6-3; cdr3_aa: CASSPYTGTGRNQPQHF
v_call: TRBV6-5; cdr3_aa: CATSDTEYGYTF
v_call: TRBV15; cdr3_aa: CATSRGQANTDTQYF
v_call: TRBV10-1; cdr3_aa: CASSECRNSNQPQHF
v_call: TRBV2; cdr3_aa: CASNYRTGNTGELFF
v_call: TRBV10-3; cdr3_aa: CAISESGGGPYGYTF
v_call: TRBV11-2; cdr3_aa: CASSFRTGGPGNTIYF
v_call: TRBV3-1/TRBV3-2; cdr3_aa: CASSRIPGPGYEQYF
v_call: TRBV27; cdr3_aa: CASSLSGVSGNTIYF
v_call: TRBV28; cdr3_aa: CASSSSSGSSYNEQFF
v_call: TRBV18; cdr3_aa: CASSKSTGPEAFF
v_call: TRBV12-5; cdr3_aa: CASGLATGTISTGELFF
v_call: TRBV18; cdr3_aa: CASSPTSLNSPLHF
v_call: TRBV18; cdr3_aa: CASSPPNKNYGYTF
v_call: TRBV21-1; cdr3_aa: CVREGRGYTF
v_call: TRBV30; cdr3_aa: CAWRGQDNSPLHF
v_call: TRBV19; cdr3_aa: CASERTGGAKNIQYF
v_call: TRBV2; cdr3_aa: CASSEFWRAPGYTF
v_call: TRBV7-3; cdr3_aa: CASSPGGQGGGYGYTF
v_call: TRBV7-9; cdr3_aa: CASSSPGSLHEKLFF
v_call: TRBV28; cdr3_aa: CASRLTVNEKLFF
v_call: TRBV10-3; cdr3_aa: CAISRQGDQPQHF
v_call: TRBV2; cdr3_aa: CASSGTRGIGELFF
v_call: TRBV6-5; cdr3_aa: CASRAGGLTGELFF
v_call: TRBV27; cdr3_aa: CASSLYVGRSYGYTF
v_call: TRBV6-5; cdr3_aa: CASSYSGTGDEQYF
v_call: TRBV24-1; cdr3_aa: CATSDFGGWTQYF
v_call: TRBV7-9; cdr3_aa: CASSSPAGGLTEAFF
v_call: TRBV6-5; cdr3_aa: CASRTTGLDEQFF
v_call: TRBV9; cdr3_aa: CASSGQTSASTDTQYF
v_call: TRBV24-1; cdr3_aa: CATSQPSGTSGSYEQFF
v_call: TRBV5-1; cdr3_aa: CASSLIFGEWDTDTQYF
v_call: TRBV19; cdr3_aa: CASAPTTLRGEKLFF
v_call: TRBV7-7; cdr3_aa: CASSLGTGADTQYF
v_call: TRBV5-6; cdr3_aa: CASSQDRDYGYTF
v_call: TRBV9; cdr3_aa: CASSVVLAGAYEQYF
v_call: TRBV4-3; cdr3_aa: CASSLSGRNTEAFF
v_call: TRBV29-1; cdr3_aa: CSVEERGREQFF
v_call: TRBV6-5; cdr3_aa: CATFSRGGYTF
v_call: TRBV27; cdr3_aa: CASRLQFF
v_call: TRBV1; cdr3_aa: CTSSRDSSGNTIYF
v_call: TRBV2; cdr3_aa: CATKRGIGANVLTF
v_call: TRBV27; cdr3_aa: CASSSRSMGLAGVGYEQYF
v_call: TRBV28; cdr3_aa: CASRRGVDEQYF
v_call: TRBV30; cdr3_aa: CAWSGDSLNTEAFF
v_call: TRBV11-2; cdr3_aa: CASSLAAGEVYEQFF